The 8 T cell receptor beta chains below come from one sample, sequenced in a study of cytomegalovirus exposure and HLA in healthy donors. PCR was performed using 60 Vbeta and 13 Jbeta primers. TCRdb's table, derived via immunoSEQ multiplex PCR, lists solely in-frame clones and lacks some. The table lists under 200,000 clones, about 81% of them singletons. Source material: PBMCs. These receptors were obtained from a woman in her fifties or sixties in good health and CMV-seropositive.

The rearrangement joins TRBV5-6 to TRBJ1-6; 10 bases align to TRBD1. The ends lost 1 base at V and 14 bases at J; junction bases unmatched: 12. The CDR3 runs 16 residues. Germline CDR1 and CDR2: SGHDT and YYEEEE. This chain's CDR3 is CASSLFRDRGYVTLHF. In DNA, the CDR3 is TGTGCCAGCAGCTTGTTCCGGGACAGGGGATATGTCACCCTCCACTTT.

This chain joins TRBV2 and TRBJ2-7, with 7 nucleotides matching TRBD2. J lost 5 bases, V lost 0 bases, and 4 bases had no gene match. This CDR3 is 14 amino acids long. Germline V CDR1 and CDR2: SNHLY, FYNNEI. The CDR3 reads CASSEAGRVDEQYF. The CDR3 bases are TGTGCCAGCAGTGAAGCAGGGAGGGTCGACGAGCAGTACTTC.

J is TRBJ2-3 and V is TRBV5-4; 9 positions agree with TRBD2. The germline V gene encodes CDR1 SGHNT and CDR2 YYREEE (reference sequence). The V and J ends lost 0 bases and 4 bases, in that order; junction bases with no gene match: 3. The CDR3 sequence is 15 residues long. CDR3: CASSLAGGGADTQYF. CDR3 coding DNA: TGTGCCAGCAGCTTGGCTGGCGGGGGGGCAGATACGCAGTATTTT.

This rearrangement joins TRBV5-5 to TRBJ1-5; 8 bases agree with TRBD1. The CDR3 is made up of 14 amino acids. With V trimmed by 0 bases and J by 5 bases, 1 base remained unmatched. Germline CDR1 reads SGHKS; CDR2 reads YYEKEE (reference sequence). CDR3: CASSLATGDQPQHF. The CDR3 region has the DNA TGTGCCAGCAGCTTGGCGACAGGGGATCAGCCCCAGCATTTT.

The rearrangement links TRBV25-1 to TRBJ1-2, with D maybe TRBD1 (5 bases). CDR3 length equals 15 residues. V lost 4 bases and J lost 8, with 20 bases in between. The germline V gene has CDR1 MGHDK and CDR2 SYGVNS. The CDR3 region is CASSGILGAAGGYTF. The CDR3 DNA is TGTGCCAGCAGTGGGATCTTAGGGGCAGCTGGGGGCTACACCTTC.

The J gene is TRBJ2-3, the V gene TRBV7-3; 8 bases are shared with TRBD2. This CDR3 comprises 17 residues. From germline, CDR1 is SGHTA and CDR2 FQGTGA. After removal of 4 bases from V and 1 base from J, the junction contained 10 bases not matched to a gene. Here the CDR3 reads CASSSRRGLEGTDTQYF. The CDR3 coding sequence is TGTGCCAGCAGCTCACGCAGGGGACTAGAAGGCACAGATACGCAGTATTTT.

This chain joins TRBV4-1 and TRBJ2-5; 13 bases line up with TRBD2. Germline V gives CDR1 MGHRA, CDR2 YSYEKL. The CDR3 length is 17 residues. V shed 4 bases, J shed 4 bases, and the junction held 9 bases outside the gene matches. CDR3 amino acids: CASSPRRLAGGGETQYF. CDR3 in DNA: TGCGCCAGCAGCCCCCGTAGACTAGCGGGGGGCGGAGAGACCCAGTACTTC.

In its sample, this clone was seen a few times. The chain recombines TRBV2 with TRBJ1-1, with D possibly being TRBD1 (5 bases). The length of the CDR3 is 15 residues. The V gene lost 9 bases and the J gene lost 3 bases, with 20 bases spanning the gap. Germline CDR1 reads SNHLY; CDR2 reads FYNNEI. In nucleotides, the CDR3 is TGTGCCAGGCAGGGAGAGGAGGGGATGGACACTGAAGCTTTCTTT. This encodes CARQGEEGMDTEAFF.